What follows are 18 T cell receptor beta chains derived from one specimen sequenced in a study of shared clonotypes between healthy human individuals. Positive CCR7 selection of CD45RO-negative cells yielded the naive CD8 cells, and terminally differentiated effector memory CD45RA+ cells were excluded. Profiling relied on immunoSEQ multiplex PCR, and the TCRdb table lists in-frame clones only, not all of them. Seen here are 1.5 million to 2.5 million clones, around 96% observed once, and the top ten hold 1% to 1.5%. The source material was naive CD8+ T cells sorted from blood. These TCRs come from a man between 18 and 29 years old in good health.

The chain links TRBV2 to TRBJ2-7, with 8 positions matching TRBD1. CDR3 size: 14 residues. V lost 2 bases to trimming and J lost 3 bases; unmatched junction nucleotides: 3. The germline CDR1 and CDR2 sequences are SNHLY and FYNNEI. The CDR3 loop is CASSEYRGYYEQYF. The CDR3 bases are TGTGCCAGCAGTGAATACAGGGGGTACTACGAGCAGTACTTC.

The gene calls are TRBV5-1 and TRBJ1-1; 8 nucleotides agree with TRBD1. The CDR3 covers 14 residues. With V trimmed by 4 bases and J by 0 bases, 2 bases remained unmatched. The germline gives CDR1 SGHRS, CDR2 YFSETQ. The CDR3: CASSPGGVNTEAFF. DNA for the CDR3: TGCGCCAGCAGCCCAGGGGGCGTGAACACTGAAGCTTTCTTT.

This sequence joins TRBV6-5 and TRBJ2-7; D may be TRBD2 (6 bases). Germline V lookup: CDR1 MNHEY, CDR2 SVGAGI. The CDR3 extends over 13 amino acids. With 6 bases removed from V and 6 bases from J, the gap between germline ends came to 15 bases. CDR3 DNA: TGTGCCAGCAGCCATCCCGGGACTCCCGAGCAGTACTTC. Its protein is CASSHPGTPEQYF.

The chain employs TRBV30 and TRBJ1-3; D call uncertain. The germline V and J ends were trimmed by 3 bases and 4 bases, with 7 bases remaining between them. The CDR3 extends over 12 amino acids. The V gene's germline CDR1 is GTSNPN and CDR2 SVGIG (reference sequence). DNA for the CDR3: TGTGCCTGGAGCCCTCTCGGAAACACCATATATTTT. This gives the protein CAWSPLGNTIYF.

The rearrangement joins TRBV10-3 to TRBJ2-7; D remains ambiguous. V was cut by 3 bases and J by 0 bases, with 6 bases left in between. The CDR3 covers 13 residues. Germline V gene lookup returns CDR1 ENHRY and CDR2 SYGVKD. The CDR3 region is CAISDSSSYEQYF. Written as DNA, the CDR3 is TGTGCCATCAGTGACTCAAGCTCCTACGAGCAGTACTTC.

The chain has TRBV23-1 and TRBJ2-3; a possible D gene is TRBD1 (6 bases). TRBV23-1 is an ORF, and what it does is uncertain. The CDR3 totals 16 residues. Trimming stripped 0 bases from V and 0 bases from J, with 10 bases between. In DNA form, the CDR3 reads TGCGCCAGCAGTCAATCCCACAGGGCCAGCACAGATACGCAGTATTTT. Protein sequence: CASSQSHRASTDTQYF.

The CDR3 nucleotides are TGTGCCAGCAGCCCTACCCCTTTGGTCGGAAACACCATATATTTT. Translation gives CASSPTPLVGNTIYF. The V gene is TRBV9, the J gene TRBJ1-3; D unresolved. Germline V gene lookup returns CDR1 SGDLS and CDR2 YYNGEE. V was clipped by 4 bases and J by 4 bases, with 15 bases between them. This CDR3 is 15 amino acids long.

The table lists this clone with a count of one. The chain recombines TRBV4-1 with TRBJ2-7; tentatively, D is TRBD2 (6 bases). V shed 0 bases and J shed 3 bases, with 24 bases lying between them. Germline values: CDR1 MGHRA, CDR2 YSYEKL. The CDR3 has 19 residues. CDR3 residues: CASSQEGGKVGGEYYEQYF. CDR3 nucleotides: TGCGCCAGCAGCCAAGAAGGAGGGAAGGTGGGCGGGGAGTACTACGAGCAGTACTTC.

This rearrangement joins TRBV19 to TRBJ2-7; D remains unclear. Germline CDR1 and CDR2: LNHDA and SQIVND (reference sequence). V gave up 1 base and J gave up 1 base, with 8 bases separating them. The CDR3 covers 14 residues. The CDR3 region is CASSIGAVSYEQYF. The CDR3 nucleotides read TGTGCCAGTAGTATAGGGGCCGTGTCCTACGAGCAGTACTTC. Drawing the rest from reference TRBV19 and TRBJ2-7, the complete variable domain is DGGITQSPKYLFRKEGQNVTLSCEQNLNHDAMYWYRQDPGQGLRLIYYSQIVNDFQKGDIAEGYSVSREKKESFPLTVTSAQKNPTAFYLCASSIGAVSYEQYFGPGTRLTVT.

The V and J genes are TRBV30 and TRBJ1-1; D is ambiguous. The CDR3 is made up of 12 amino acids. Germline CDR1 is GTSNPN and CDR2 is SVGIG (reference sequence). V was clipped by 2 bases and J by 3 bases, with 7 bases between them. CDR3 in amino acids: CAWSPMDTEAFF. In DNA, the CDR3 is TGTGCCTGGAGTCCCATGGACACTGAAGCTTTCTTT.

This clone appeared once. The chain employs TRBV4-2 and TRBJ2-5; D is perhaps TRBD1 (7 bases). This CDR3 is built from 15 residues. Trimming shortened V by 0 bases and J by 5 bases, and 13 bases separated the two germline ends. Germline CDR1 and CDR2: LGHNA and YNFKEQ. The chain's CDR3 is CASSQEPGGWETQYF. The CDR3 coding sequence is TGTGCCAGCAGCCAAGAACCAGGGGGGTGGGAGACCCAGTACTTC.

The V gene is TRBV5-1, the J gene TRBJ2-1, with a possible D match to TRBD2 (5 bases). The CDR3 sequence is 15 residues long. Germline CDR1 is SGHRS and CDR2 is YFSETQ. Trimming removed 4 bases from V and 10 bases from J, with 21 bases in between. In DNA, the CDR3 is TGCGCCAGCAGCCTGTCGGACGCTAGTGGGGAGGAGCAGTTCTTC. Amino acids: CASSLSDASGEEQFF. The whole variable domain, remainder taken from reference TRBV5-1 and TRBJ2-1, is KAGVTQTPRYLIKTRGQQVTLSCSPISGHRSVSWYQQTPGQGLQFLFEYFSETQRNKGNFPGRFSGRQFSNSRSEMNVSTLELGDSALYLCASSLSDASGEEQFFGPGTRLTVL.

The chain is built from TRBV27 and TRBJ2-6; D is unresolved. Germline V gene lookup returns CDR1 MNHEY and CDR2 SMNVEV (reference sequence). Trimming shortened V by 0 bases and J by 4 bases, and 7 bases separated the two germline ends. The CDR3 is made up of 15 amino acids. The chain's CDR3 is CASSLSSGGANVLTF. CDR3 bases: TGTGCCAGCAGTTTATCCTCCGGCGGGGCCAACGTCCTGACTTTC. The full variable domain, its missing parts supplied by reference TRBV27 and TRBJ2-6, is EAQVTQNPRYLITVTGKKLTVTCSQNMNHEYMSWYRQDPGLGLRQIYYSMNVEVTDKGDVPEGYKVSRKEKRNFPLILESPSPNQTSLYFCASSLSSGGANVLTFGAGSRLTVL.

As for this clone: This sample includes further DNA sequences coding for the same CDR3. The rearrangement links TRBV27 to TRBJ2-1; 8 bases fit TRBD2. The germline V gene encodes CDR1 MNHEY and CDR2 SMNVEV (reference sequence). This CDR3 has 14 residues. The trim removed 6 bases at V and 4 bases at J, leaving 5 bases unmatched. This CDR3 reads CASSLTSVYNEQFF. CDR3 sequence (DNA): TGTGCCAGCAGCCTGACTAGCGTGTACAATGAGCAGTTCTTC.

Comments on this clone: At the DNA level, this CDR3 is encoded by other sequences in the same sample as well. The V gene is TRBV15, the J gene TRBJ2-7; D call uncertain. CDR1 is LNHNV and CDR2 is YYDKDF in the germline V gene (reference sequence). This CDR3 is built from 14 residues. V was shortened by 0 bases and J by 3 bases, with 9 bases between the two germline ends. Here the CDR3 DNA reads TGTGCCACCAGCAGAGACCGCGGCGGCTACGAGCAGTACTTC. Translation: CATSRDRGGYEQYF. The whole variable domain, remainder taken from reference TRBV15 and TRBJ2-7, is DAMVIQNPRYQVTQFGKPVTLSCSQTLNHNVMYWYQQKSSQAPKLLFHYYDKDFNNEADTPDNFQSRRPNTSFCFLDIRSPGLGDTAMYLCATSRDRGGYEQYFGPGTRLTVT.

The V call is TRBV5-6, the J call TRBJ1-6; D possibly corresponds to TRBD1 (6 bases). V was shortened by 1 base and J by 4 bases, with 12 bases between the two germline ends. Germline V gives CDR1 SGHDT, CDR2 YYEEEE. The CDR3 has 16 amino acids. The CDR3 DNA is TGTGCCAGCAGCTTGTTAAACAGGGCATATAATTCACCCCTCCACTTT. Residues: CASSLLNRAYNSPLHF.

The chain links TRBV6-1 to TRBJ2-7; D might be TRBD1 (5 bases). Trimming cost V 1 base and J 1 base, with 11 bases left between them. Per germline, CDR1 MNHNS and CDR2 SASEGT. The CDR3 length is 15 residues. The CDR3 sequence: CASSEEGQPSYEQYF. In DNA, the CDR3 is TGTGCCAGCAGTGAAGAGGGGCAGCCATCCTACGAGCAGTACTTC.

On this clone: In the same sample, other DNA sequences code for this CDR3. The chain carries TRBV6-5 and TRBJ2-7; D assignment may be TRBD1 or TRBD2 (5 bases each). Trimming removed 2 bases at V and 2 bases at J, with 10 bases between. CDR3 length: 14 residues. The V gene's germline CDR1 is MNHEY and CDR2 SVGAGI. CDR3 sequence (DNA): TGTGCCAGCAGTTACCGGCAGGGAGCCTACGAGCAGTACTTC. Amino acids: CASSYRQGAYEQYF.